This entry lists 2 T cell receptor beta chains sequenced from one sample in a study of Graves' ophthalmopathy and Graves' hyperthyroidism. For repertoire sequencing, the TCR beta CDR3 regions were amplified from RNA transcripts. Second-round multiplex PCR came after first-round RT-PCR with HTBI primers. TCRdb fed the multiplex PCR reads into MiXCR, producing one record per CDR3 protein. The sample consists of about 700,000 distinct CDR3 sequences, 40% of them appearing once. The sample was peripheral blood. The receptors originated from an adult man with Graves' ophthalmopathy.

This chain joins TRBV29-1 and TRBJ1-1; 7 bases agree with TRBD1. CDR3 length: 16 residues. V lost 6 bases to trimming and J lost 1 base; unmatched junction nucleotides: 14. Per germline, CDR1 SQVTM and CDR2 ANQGSEA. CDR3 protein: CSVKGAGTVKNTEAFF. The CDR3 DNA follows: TGCAGCGTGAAGGGGGCCGGGACAGTGAAGAACACTGAAGCTTTCTTT.

This chain links TRBV7-3 with TRBJ1-1; possible D gene TRBD1, 5 bases. V gave up 5 bases and J gave up 3 bases, with 13 bases separating them. The V gene's germline CDR1 is SGHTA and CDR2 FQGTGA. This CDR3 is 14 amino acids long. The CDR3 region is CASSPSSGHTEAFF. For the CDR3, the DNA is TGTGCCAGCAGCCCTAGTTCGGGGCACACTGAAGCTTTCTTT.